A selection of T cell receptor beta chains follows, all from one sample in a study of blood T cell repertoires in COVID-19. The repertoire was sequenced with immunoSEQ multiplex PCR; TCRdb's copy has only in-frame clones and lacks some. The table shows roughly 280,000 clones, with more than 85% occurring only once. The sequenced sample was peripheral blood. These receptors were collected from a woman aged 60-70 years with COVID-19, enrolled during active disease. The CDR3 runs from the conserved cysteine through the conserved F or W. A D gene is named only where the DNA matches it firmly. Where a row states a size, it is once, few, many or the class of an expanded clone; other rows omit it.

V	D	J	size	CDR3	DNA
TRBV6-5	-	TRBJ1-5	-	CASTHGQSNQPQHF	TGTGCCAGCACGCATGGACAGAGCAATCAGCCCCAGCATTTT
TRBV30	TRBD1	TRBJ1-2	-	CAWSVGQGAGGYTF	TGTGCCTGGAGTGTAGGACAGGGGGCTGGGGGCTACACCTTC
TRBV5-4	-	TRBJ2-5	-	CASSLSGPETQYF	TGTGCCAGCAGCTTAAGTGGGCCAGAGACCCAGTACTTC
TRBV19	-	TRBJ1-6	once	CASSMRARFNSPLHF	TGTGCCAGTAGTATGCGAGCGAGGTTTAATTCACCCCTCCACTTT
TRBV6-2/TRBV6-3	-	TRBJ2-5	-	CASSYLETQYF	TGTGCCAGCAGTTACCTGGAGACCCAGTACTTC
TRBV28	-	TRBJ2-5	once	CASQGGEETQYF	TGTGCCAGCCAGGGGGGTGAGGAGACCCAGTACTTC
TRBV6-5	-	TRBJ1-5	-	CASNPRQSNQPQHF	TGTGCCAGCAACCCCCGACAGAGCAATCAGCCCCAGCATTTT
TRBV4-1	-	TRBJ2-3	-	CASSQDQGIREYF	TGCGCCAGCAGCCAAGACCAGGGGATACGGGAGTATTTT
TRBV5-4	TRBD2	TRBJ2-1	-	CASSLAGSGRYNEQFF	TGTGCCAGCAGCTTGGCGGGTAGCGGGAGGTACAATGAGCAGTTCTTC
TRBV28	TRBD1	TRBJ1-2	-	CASRPTGKYYGYTF	TGTGCCAGCAGGCCGACAGGGAAATACTATGGCTACACCTTC
TRBV7-8	TRBD2	TRBJ2-1	-	CASSPRLAGSYNEQFF	TGTGCCAGCAGCCCGCGACTAGCGGGCTCCTACAATGAGCAGTTCTTC
TRBV10-3	TRBD1	TRBJ1-3	-	CAIQGVRSGNTIYF	TGTGCCATTCAGGGGGTCCGCTCTGGAAACACCATATATTTT
TRBV18	TRBD2	TRBJ2-7	-	CASSPTSGSYEQYF	TGTGCCAGCTCCCCAACTAGCGGGAGCTACGAGCAGTACTTC
TRBV19	TRBD1	TRBJ1-5	-	CASSIWGQGRDNQPQHF	TGTGCCAGTAGTATATGGGGACAGGGTCGTGACAATCAGCCCCAGCATTTT
TRBV27	-	TRBJ2-3	-	CASSFLRGGSTDTQYF	TGTGCCAGCAGTTTTTTGCGGGGCGGTAGCACAGATACGCAGTATTTT
TRBV7-9	-	TRBJ1-5	few	CASSLEVGPSNQPQHF	TGTGCCAGCAGCTTAGAAGTGGGCCCAAGCAATCAGCCCCAGCATTTT
TRBV6-5	-	TRBJ1-2	-	CASRRGGAAYGYTF	TGTGCCAGCAGGCGCGGCGGGGCAGCCTATGGCTACACCTTC
TRBV3-1/TRBV3-2	-	TRBJ1-2	-	CASSTVTGNYGYTF	TGTGCCAGCAGCACCGTGACGGGTAACTATGGCTACACCTTC
TRBV30	-	TRBJ2-3	-	CAWSVLSTDTQYF	TGTGCCTGGAGTGTACTGAGCACAGATACGCAGTATTTT
TRBV9	-	TRBJ2-7	-	CASSKAGIDYEQYF	TGTGCCAGCAGCAAGGCCGGGATCGATTACGAGCAGTACTTC
TRBV6-1	-	TRBJ2-1	-	CASSDPGYGPFF	TGTGCCAGCAGTGACCCAGGCTATGGGCCGTTCTTC
TRBV19	TRBD2	TRBJ2-5	once	CASRVAGVETQYF	TGTGCCAGTAGGGTAGCGGGAGTGGAGACCCAGTACTTC
TRBV10-3	TRBD2	TRBJ2-5	-	CAISEGTSGLQETQYF	TGTGCCATCAGTGAGGGGACTAGCGGTCTCCAAGAGACCCAGTACTTC
TRBV28	TRBD1	TRBJ1-1	-	CASIPPGGTNTEAFF	TGTGCCAGCATCCCCCCAGGGGGGACCAACACTGAAGCTTTCTTT
TRBV6-1	-	TRBJ1-6	few	CASSELRHSPLHF	TGTGCCAGCAGTGAATTGAGGCATTCACCCCTCCACTTT
TRBV4-1	TRBD2	TRBJ2-1	few	CASSRLTSGRVGNEQFF	TGCGCCAGCAGCCGACTCACTAGCGGGAGGGTCGGAAATGAGCAGTTCTTC
TRBV19	TRBD1	TRBJ1-2	few	CASRRGGQGSNYGYTF	TGTGCCAGTAGACGGGGGGGACAGGGATCCAACTATGGCTACACCTTC
TRBV7-3	-	TRBJ1-1	-	CASSLHQGQGSATEAFF	TGTGCCAGCAGCTTACACCAGGGTCAGGGGTCGGCCACTGAAGCTTTCTTT
TRBV3-1/TRBV3-2	-	TRBJ1-1	-	CASSPEVPHRGEAFF	TGTGCCAGCAGCCCTGAGGTACCCCACCGGGGGGAAGCTTTCTTT
TRBV7-2	-	TRBJ1-2	-	CASSSLDRANYGYTF	TGTGCCAGCAGCTCACTCGACAGAGCTAACTATGGCTACACCTTC
TRBV30	-	TRBJ1-1	-	CAWSARSVVAEAFF	TGTGCCTGGAGTGCTCGATCGGTTGTCGCTGAAGCTTTCTTT
TRBV18	TRBD2	TRBJ2-7	-	CASSRERNEQYF	TGTGCCAGCTCGCGGGAGAGGAACGAGCAGTACTTC
TRBV19	TRBD1	TRBJ1-6	-	CASSFSTGQTPLHF	TGTGCCAGTAGTTTCTCGACAGGGCAAACACCCCTCCACTTT
TRBV27	TRBD2	TRBJ2-7	-	CASSLGLDFTEQYF	TGTGCCAGCAGTTTGGGACTAGACTTTACGGAGCAGTACTTC
TRBV2	-	TRBJ1-2	-	CASSEQGRYGYTF	TGTGCCAGCAGTGAACAGGGGCGCTATGGCTACACCTTC
TRBV11-1	-	TRBJ1-1	few	CASSLIRGGSTEAFF	TGTGCCAGCAGCTTAATCCGGGGAGGGAGCACTGAAGCTTTCTTT
TRBV19	-	TRBJ2-7	-	CASSFSSGTTYEQYF	TGTGCCAGTAGTTTTAGTAGCGGCACCACCTACGAGCAGTACTTC
TRBV11-2	-	TRBJ2-5	few	CASSSEPRGSETQYF	TGTGCCAGCAGCTCTGAACCCAGGGGTTCGGAGACCCAGTACTTC
TRBV30	TRBD2	TRBJ2-3	-	CAWSPRTSGRSDTQYF	TGTGCCTGGAGTCCTCGGACTAGCGGGAGGTCAGATACGCAGTATTTT
TRBV25-1	-	TRBJ2-1	few	CASSAGDEQFF	TGTGCCAGCAGTGCCGGGGATGAGCAGTTCTTC
TRBV5-1	TRBD2	TRBJ2-7	-	CASSLEGGGSYEQYF	TGCGCCAGCAGCTTGGAAGGCGGGGGGAGCTACGAGCAGTACTTC
TRBV11-2	TRBD2	TRBJ2-5	once	CASSFDGREGETQYF	TGTGCCAGCAGCTTCGACGGGAGGGAAGGCGAGACCCAGTACTTC
TRBV27	-	TRBJ2-3	-	CASSSVRSTDTQYF	TGTGCCAGCAGTTCAGTAAGAAGCACAGATACGCAGTATTTT
TRBV4-2	TRBD2	TRBJ2-3	-	CASSQGLAESTDTQYF	TGTGCCAGCAGCCAAGGTCTAGCGGAGAGCACAGATACGCAGTATTTT
TRBV29-1	TRBD1	TRBJ2-2	-	CSAGQGAQDTGELFF	TGCAGCGCAGGACAGGGGGCTCAGGACACCGGGGAGCTGTTTTTT
TRBV18	TRBD2	TRBJ2-1	once	CASSPEIAGGDEQFF	TGTGCCAGCTCACCAGAAATAGCGGGAGGCGATGAGCAGTTCTTC
TRBV28	-	TRBJ2-1	-	CASSLPVRNEQFF	TGTGCCAGCAGTTTACCGGTCCGTAATGAGCAGTTCTTC
TRBV29-1	TRBD1	TRBJ1-1	-	CSVVPRQGNTEAFF	TGCAGCGTTGTTCCGCGACAGGGGAACACTGAAGCTTTCTTT
TRBV12-3/TRBV12-4	-	TRBJ1-4	-	CASSFRGNEKLFF	TGTGCCAGCAGTTTTAGGGGGAATGAAAAACTGTTTTTT
TRBV18	-	TRBJ1-1	-	CASSPTRGGTEAFF	TGTGCCAGCTCACCAACGAGGGGAGGGACTGAAGCTTTCTTT
TRBV7-6	TRBD1	TRBJ2-7	-	CASSAGPTGGYEQYF	TGTGCCAGCAGCGCGGGACCGACAGGGGGGTACGAGCAGTACTTC
TRBV19	TRBD1	TRBJ1-5	-	CASSTGTGGQPQHF	TGTGCCAGTAGTACCGGGACAGGGGGCCAGCCCCAGCATTTT